The subject of this entry is one TCR beta chain. The sample belongs to a study of blood T cell repertoires in COVID-19. Here immunoSEQ multiplex PCR was the method, and the copy in TCRdb shows in-frame clones only, minus some. Among some 300,000 clones listed, over 80% were seen once. The germline gives CDR1 SEHNR, CDR2 FQNEAQ (reference sequence). The ends were cut back, 1 base at V and 7 bases at J, with 5 bases in the middle. The length of the CDR3 is 12 residues. Sequencing used peripheral blood. The chain has TRBV7-9 and TRBJ1-5; D gene uncertain. This TCR came from a woman aged 45-65 years with COVID-19, enrolled during active disease. CDR3 sequence (DNA): TGTGCCAGCAGCTTAGAACACCAGCCCCAGCATTTT. Translated: CASSLEHQPQHF.